A single sample gave rise to the 8 T cell receptor beta chains below, sequenced in a study of blood T cell repertoires in COVID-19. TCRdb keeps only in-frame clones here, not all; method: immunoSEQ multiplex PCR. The sample has 450,000 to 500,000 clones, 75% to 90% seen once. Sequenced input: peripheral blood. These receptor sequences come from a human donor in a cohort sampled during active COVID-19.

V usage is TRBV27 and J usage is TRBJ1-1; 8 bases agree with TRBD1. V gave up 6 bases and J gave up 3 bases; unmatched junction bases: 0. The CDR3 contains 12 residues. Germline lookup yields CDR1 MNHEY and CDR2 SMNVEV (reference sequence). The chain's CDR3 is CASRTGDTEAFF. The CDR3 DNA follows: TGTGCCAGCAGGACAGGGGACACTGAAGCTTTCTTT.

The gene calls are TRBV7-2 and TRBJ2-3, with 12 bases identical to TRBD2. The CDR3 has 16 residues. Unmatched junction bases numbered 10, after V lost 7 bases and J lost 5 bases. Germline V lookup: CDR1 SGHTA, CDR2 FQGNSA. The CDR3 here is CASKQASGRVEDTQYF. Written as DNA, the CDR3 is TGTGCCAGCAAGCAGGCTAGCGGGAGGGTAGAAGATACGCAGTATTTT.

A few counts support this clone. The V call is TRBV7-3, the J call TRBJ1-2, with 9 bases matching TRBD1. Trimming cost V 2 bases and J 7 bases; bases outside gene matches: 11. This CDR3 is built from 16 residues. Germline V lookup: CDR1 SGHTA, CDR2 FQGTGA. In DNA form, the CDR3 reads TGTGCCAGCAGCTTAGCCGGGACAGGGAGTATTTTTGGCTACACCTTC. Protein product: CASSLAGTGSIFGYTF.

The V gene is TRBV5-1, the J gene TRBJ1-2, with 7 bases matching TRBD1. Germline V gene sequence: CDR1 SGHRS, CDR2 YFSETQ. The CDR3 runs to 13 residues. The V gene end was trimmed by 3 bases and the J gene end by 5 bases; junction bases not matched to a gene: 4. This chain's CDR3 is CASSSQGQYGYTF. For the CDR3, the DNA is TGCGCCAGCAGCTCCCAGGGACAGTATGGCTACACCTTC. Complete variable domain (other parts from reference TRBV5-1 and TRBJ1-2): KAGVTQTPRYLIKTRGQQVTLSCSPISGHRSVSWYQQTPGQGLQFLFEYFSETQRNKGNFPGRFSGRQFSNSRSEMNVSTLELGDSALYLCASSSQGQYGYTFGSGTRLTVV.

The CDR3 loop is CASSQERTGNWGSGANVLTF. The CDR3 nucleotides are TGTGCCAGCAGCCAAGAGCGGACAGGAAACTGGGGCTCTGGGGCCAACGTCCTGACTTTC. V gene TRBV4-2 combines with J gene TRBJ2-6; 7 bases are a match to TRBD1. The CDR3 spans 20 residues. Germline loops: CDR1 LGHNA, CDR2 YNFKEQ. J lost 0 bases, V lost 0 bases, and 11 bases had no gene match.

In DNA form, the CDR3 reads TGCAGCGTCCGACAGGCCTTTAGGGGGACTGAAGCTTTCTTT. This encodes CSVRQAFRGTEAFF. V gene TRBV29-1 combines with J gene TRBJ1-1, with a tentative D call TRBD1 (6 bases). The ends were cut back, 6 bases at V and 5 bases at J, with 19 bases in the middle. Germline V gene data show CDR1 as SQVTM and CDR2 as ANQGSEA. This CDR3 region has 14 residues.

This clone was seen once. The V call is TRBV6-5, the J call TRBJ1-3; TRBD1 might be the D (5 bases). The V end lost 2 bases, the J end lost 0 bases, and 8 bases lay between the germline ends. The CDR3 runs to 15 residues. Germline V CDR1 and CDR2: MNHEY, SVGAGI. The chain's CDR3 is CASSYRGNSGNTIYF. The CDR3 DNA reads TGTGCCAGCAGTTACAGGGGAAACTCTGGAAACACCATATATTTT.

This clone was counted once. The chain carries TRBV5-1 and TRBJ1-2; TRBD1 matches 10 bases. The CDR3 covers 15 residues. J lost 4 bases, V lost 2 bases, and 5 bases had no gene match. CDR1 and CDR2 (germline): SGHRS, YFSETQ. CDR3 region: CASSLRQGAGYGYTF. CDR3 bases: TGCGCCAGCAGCTTAAGACAGGGGGCAGGCTATGGCTACACCTTC.